These T cell receptor beta chains were read from a single sample in a study of shared clonotypes between healthy human individuals. Profiled with immunoSEQ multiplex PCR; TCRdb holds only in-frame clones, not every one. The sample includes around 2.5 million clones, roughly 93% of them seen just once. Sequencing used naive CD4+ T cells from PBMCs. These receptors were collected from a man between 18 and 29 years old in good health. Some clones in this sample may be carry-over from other donors' samples. The CDR3 runs from the conserved cysteine through the conserved F or W. Fields, in order: CDR3 protein, CDR3 DNA, D gene, CDR3 length, J gene, V gene, clone size. A D gene is named only where the DNA matches it firmly. Size values are once, few and many counts, or a class for expanded clones, and some rows have none.

CDR3: CASSRDSKLGDF
DNA: TGTGCCAGCAGTCGGGACAGTAAACTGGGGGACTTC
D: TRBD1
length: 12
J: TRBJ2-7
V: TRBV2
size: .

CDR3: CASSRGRGPNSNTGELFF
DNA: TGTGCCAGTAGCCGGGGCAGGGGGCCAAATTCGAACACCGGGGAGCTGTTTTTT
D: TRBD1
length: 18
J: TRBJ2-2
V: TRBV19
size: .

CDR3: CASSPPGQDRVNEQYF
DNA: TGCGCCAGCAGCCCCCCGGGCCAGGACAGGGTTAACGAGCAGTACTTC
D: TRBD1
length: 16
J: TRBJ2-7
V: TRBV4-1
size: .

CDR3: CASSLFDEQFF
DNA: TGTGCCAGCAGTTTGTTCGATGAGCAGTTCTTC
D: .
length: 11
J: TRBJ2-1
V: TRBV28
size: .

CDR3: CASSQVREGEQYF
DNA: TGCGCCAGCAGCCAAGTCAGGGAGGGCGAGCAGTACTTC
D: TRBD2
length: 13
J: TRBJ2-7
V: TRBV4-3
size: once

CDR3: CASSFRTSGRSGTSSYEQYF
DNA: TGCGCCAGCAGCTTCCGGACTAGCGGGAGGTCAGGAACTAGCTCCTACGAGCAGTACTTC
D: TRBD2
length: 20
J: TRBJ2-7
V: TRBV5-1
size: .

CDR3: CASSLAGQGATEAFF
DNA: TGCGCCAGCAGCTTGGCCGGACAGGGGGCTACTGAAGCTTTCTTT
D: TRBD1
length: 15
J: TRBJ1-1
V: TRBV5-1
size: .

CDR3: CASSQDWGTEEGTGELFF
DNA: TGCGCCAGCAGCCAAGATTGGGGTACAGAAGAGGGCACCGGGGAGCTGTTTTTT
D: .
length: 18
J: TRBJ2-2
V: TRBV4-3
size: .

CDR3: CASSPERQSYSNQPQHF
DNA: TGCGCCAGCAGCCCAGAGAGACAGAGCTATAGCAATCAGCCCCAGCATTTT
D: .
length: 17
J: TRBJ1-5
V: TRBV4-1
size: once

CDR3: CASSPGTSGPTEQFF
DNA: TGCGCCAGCAGCCCGGGGACTAGCGGTCCAACTGAGCAGTTCTTC
D: TRBD2
length: 15
J: TRBJ2-1
V: TRBV5-1
size: .

CDR3: CASSRGQGSGNTIYF
DNA: TGTGCCAGCAGTCGCGGACAGGGTTCTGGAAACACCATATATTTT
D: TRBD1
length: 15
J: TRBJ1-3
V: TRBV5-4
size: .

CDR3: CASSKSGMSNSGANVLTF
DNA: TGTGCCAGCAGCAAATCAGGGATGAGTAACTCTGGGGCCAACGTCCTGACTTTC
D: .
length: 18
J: TRBJ2-6
V: TRBV21-1
size: .

CDR3: CASSVMAGSMNTEAFF
DNA: TGTGCCAGCAGCGTAATGGCAGGGAGCATGAACACTGAAGCTTTCTTT
D: .
length: 16
J: TRBJ1-1
V: TRBV9
size: .

CDR3: CASSFSGGTYEQYF
DNA: TGTGCCAGCAGTTTCAGCGGGGGAACTTACGAGCAGTACTTC
D: TRBD2
length: 14
J: TRBJ2-7
V: TRBV28
size: .

CDR3: CASSIPTGRNQPQHF
DNA: TGTGCCAGCAGTATCCCCACAGGGCGCAATCAGCCCCAGCATTTT
D: .
length: 15
J: TRBJ1-5
V: TRBV28
size: .

CDR3: CASSQGVRGATNEKLFF
DNA: TGCGCCAGCAGCCAAGGTGTCAGGGGGGCAACTAATGAAAAACTGTTTTTT
D: TRBD1
length: 17
J: TRBJ1-4
V: TRBV4-3
size: .

CDR3: CASSLRGGREAGELFF
DNA: TGTGCCAGCAGCTTAAGAGGGGGCAGGGAAGCCGGGGAGCTGTTTTTT
D: TRBD1
length: 16
J: TRBJ2-2
V: TRBV7-3
size: few

CDR3: CASSHRQQSNTEAFF
DNA: TGTGCCAGCAGCCATCGACAGCAGTCGAACACTGAAGCTTTCTTT
D: .
length: 15
J: TRBJ1-1
V: TRBV13
size: .

CDR3: CVSSPTTGRGGYTF
DNA: TGTGTCAGCAGTCCCACGACAGGGCGGGGCGGCTACACCTTC
D: TRBD1
length: 14
J: TRBJ1-2
V: TRBV27
size: .

CDR3: CASSYPTGWETQYF
DNA: TGTGCCAGCAGCTACCCGACAGGGTGGGAGACCCAGTACTTC
D: TRBD1
length: 14
J: TRBJ2-5
V: TRBV7-2
size: .

CDR3: CASSKGGRSATNEKLFF
DNA: TGTGCCAGCAGCAAAGGGGGAAGGTCAGCAACTAATGAAAAACTGTTTTTT
D: .
length: 17
J: TRBJ1-4
V: TRBV21-1
size: .

CDR3: CASSFGGQGDNFNYGYTF
DNA: TGTGCCAGCAGCTTCGGGGGTCAGGGGGATAATTTTAACTATGGCTACACCTTC
D: TRBD1
length: 18
J: TRBJ1-2
V: TRBV13
size: .

CDR3: CSIGRTEAFF
DNA: TGCAGTATCGGGCGCACTGAAGCTTTCTTT
D: .
length: 10
J: TRBJ1-1
V: TRBV20-1
size: few

CDR3: CASSLVSGVNTEAFF
DNA: TGCGCCAGCAGCTTGGTAAGTGGAGTAAACACTGAAGCTTTCTTT
D: .
length: 15
J: TRBJ1-1
V: TRBV5-1
size: .

CDR3: CASSSGPIWGPGQPQHF
DNA: TGTGCCAGTAGTTCCGGACCGATCTGGGGTCCGGGTCAGCCCCAGCATTTT
D: .
length: 17
J: TRBJ1-5
V: TRBV19
size: .

CDR3: CASSRDRVGEQYF
DNA: TGTGCCAGTAGCAGGGACAGGGTGGGGGAGCAGTACTTC
D: TRBD1
length: 13
J: TRBJ2-7
V: TRBV19
size: .

CDR3: CASSFGSGNTGELFF
DNA: TGTGCCAGCAGCTTCGGTAGCGGGAACACCGGGGAGCTGTTTTTT
D: .
length: 15
J: TRBJ2-2
V: TRBV5-5
size: .

CDR3: CAISGGRNTGELFF
DNA: TGTGCCATCAGTGGAGGGAGGAACACCGGGGAGCTGTTTTTT
D: .
length: 14
J: TRBJ2-2
V: TRBV10-3
size: .

CDR3: CASRPNSLLAPTYEQYF
DNA: TGTGCCAGCCGTCCGAACAGCTTACTAGCTCCAACCTACGAGCAGTACTTC
D: .
length: 17
J: TRBJ2-7
V: TRBV27
size: .

CDR3: CASSQVSSLAAYTPYYEQYF
DNA: TGCGCCAGCAGCCAAGTTTCGTCCCTAGCGGCCTATACGCCCTACTACGAGCAGTACTTC
D: TRBD2
length: 20
J: TRBJ2-7
V: TRBV4-1
size: .

CDR3: CASSRTSGSPGELFF
DNA: TGTGCCAGCAGCCGGACTAGCGGGAGCCCCGGGGAGCTGTTTTTT
D: TRBD2
length: 15
J: TRBJ2-2
V: TRBV11-2
size: .

CDR3: CASSLISGRSYNEQFF
DNA: TGTGCCAGCAGCTTGATTAGTGGACGGTCCTACAATGAGCAGTTCTTC
D: .
length: 16
J: TRBJ2-1
V: TRBV5-4
size: .

CDR3: CASSEWDGGLYGYTF
DNA: TGTGCCAGCAGTGAATGGGATGGCGGACTGTATGGCTACACCTTC
D: .
length: 15
J: TRBJ1-2
V: TRBV6-1
size: .

CDR3: CASSQRVTYEQYF
DNA: TGTGCCAGCAGTCAGCGGGTAACCTACGAGCAGTACTTC
D: .
length: 13
J: TRBJ2-7
V: TRBV11-2
size: .

CDR3: CASSPGGYGYTF
DNA: TGTGCCAGCAGTCCCGGGGGGTATGGCTACACCTTC
D: .
length: 12
J: TRBJ1-2
V: TRBV28
size: .

CDR3: CASSLGQGVSSDTQYF
DNA: TGCGCCAGCAGCTTGGGACAGGGGGTCAGCTCAGATACGCAGTATTTT
D: TRBD1
length: 16
J: TRBJ2-3
V: TRBV5-1
size: .

CDR3: CASRGAGAAYEQYF
DNA: TGTGCCTCCCGGGGGGCAGGGGCGGCCTACGAGCAGTACTTC
D: .
length: 14
J: TRBJ2-7
V: TRBV10-3
size: once

CDR3: CASSPQLAENTGELFF
DNA: TGTGCCAGCTCACCACAACTAGCCGAGAACACCGGGGAGCTGTTTTTT
D: .
length: 16
J: TRBJ2-2
V: TRBV18
size: once

CDR3: CASSLGPSSYNEQFF
DNA: TGCGCCAGCAGCTTGGGACCCAGCTCCTACAATGAGCAGTTCTTC
D: .
length: 15
J: TRBJ2-1
V: TRBV5-1
size: .

CDR3: CASRSRQGLGEKLFF
DNA: TGCGCCAGCAGATCACGACAGGGACTAGGGGAAAAACTGTTTTTT
D: TRBD1
length: 15
J: TRBJ1-4
V: TRBV5-1
size: .

CDR3: CASSLVSVAYEQYF
DNA: TGCGCCAGCAGCTTGGTAAGTGTCGCCTACGAGCAGTACTTC
D: .
length: 14
J: TRBJ2-7
V: TRBV5-1
size: .

CDR3: CASSSQGSDTQYF
DNA: TGCGCCAGCAGCTCACAGGGATCAGATACGCAGTATTTT
D: .
length: 13
J: TRBJ2-3
V: TRBV5-1
size: .

CDR3: CASSLVSSGAGELFF
DNA: TGTGCCAGCAGCTTAGTCTCGTCAGGGGCCGGGGAGCTGTTTTTT
D: .
length: 15
J: TRBJ2-2
V: TRBV11-3
size: .

CDR3: CASSPGGTSPGELFF
DNA: TGTGCCAGCAGCCCTGGAGGGACTAGCCCCGGGGAGCTGTTTTTT
D: TRBD2
length: 15
J: TRBJ2-2
V: TRBV5-6
size: .

CDR3: CATKPESGANVLTF
DNA: TGTGCCACCAAACCCGAATCTGGGGCCAACGTCCTGACTTTC
D: .
length: 14
J: TRBJ2-6
V: TRBV6-4
size: .

CDR3: CASSLEFSGRANTEAFF
DNA: TGTGCCAGCAGCTTAGAGTTCTCAGGCAGGGCGAACACTGAAGCTTTCTTT
D: .
length: 17
J: TRBJ1-1
V: TRBV7-8
size: .

CDR3: CASSPERVGHNEQFF
DNA: TGTGCCAGCAGCCCCGAGCGGGTCGGGCACAATGAGCAGTTCTTC
D: .
length: 15
J: TRBJ2-1
V: TRBV4-2
size: .

CDR3: CASSPTTGRDTEAFF
DNA: TGCGCCAGCAGCCCGACGACAGGGCGGGACACTGAAGCTTTCTTT
D: TRBD1
length: 15
J: TRBJ1-1
V: TRBV5-1
size: .

CDR3: CASSPNPAGGGEQFF
DNA: TGTGCCAGCAGCCCCAATCCCGCAGGGGGGGGTGAGCAGTTCTTC
D: .
length: 15
J: TRBJ2-1
V: TRBV7-3
size: .

CDR3: CASRSKGGGGNQPQHF
DNA: TGTGCCAGCAGATCCAAGGGAGGGGGTGGCAATCAGCCCCAGCATTTT
D: .
length: 16
J: TRBJ1-5
V: TRBV6-6
size: .

CDR3: CASSAPGGGNNEQFF
DNA: TGTGCCAGCAGTGCCCCCGGGGGAGGGAACAATGAGCAGTTCTTC
D: TRBD2
length: 15
J: TRBJ2-1
V: TRBV6-1
size: .

CDR3: CASSRYLAGAEQYF
DNA: TGTGCCAGCAGTCGGTACCTAGCGGGAGCTGAGCAGTACTTC
D: TRBD2
length: 14
J: TRBJ2-7
V: TRBV25-1
size: .

CDR3: CATSRAGQDTQYF
DNA: TGTGCCACCAGCAGGGCAGGGCAGGATACGCAGTATTTT
D: .
length: 13
J: TRBJ2-3
V: TRBV15
size: .